This entry concerns a single T cell receptor beta chain. The antigen is undetermined. As to treatment: about 20 received Ad26.COV2.S at low or high dose, single or two shots; several received placebo; per-sample allocation not given. Sampling was performed 63 days after the first vaccine or placebo injection. The assay was immunoSEQ multiplex PCR, and TCRdb's table has in-frame clones only and misses some. The sample has 300,000 to 500,000 clones, roughly nine tenths seen once. These data belong to a study of Ad26.COV2.S vaccination and SARS-CoV-2 variants. Looking at the study overall: Ad26.COV2.S, an intramuscular injection, was given once or twice 56 days apart. Broader study findings: After vaccination, reports described spike-specific CD8+ and CD4+ T cell responses as showing substantial breadth. Vaccinees and placebo recipients showed similar non-spike TCR breadth.

Germline values: CDR1 SNHLY, CDR2 FYNNEI. The V segment lost 6 bases and the J segment 1 base; nucleotides outside the gene matches: 11. The CDR3 loop spans 16 amino acids. The chain uses TRBV2 and TRBJ1-1; TRBD1 aligns across 7 bases. The receptor was derived from a person between 18 and 65 years old who received the Ad26.COV2.S COVID-19 vaccine or a placebo. Sequencing was performed on peripheral blood, taken in a trial of Ad26.COV2.S vaccine versus placebo. The CDR3 DNA is TGTGCCAGCAGCCAGACAGGGCGGGTCGAGAACACTGAAGCTTTCTTT. Protein product: CASSQTGRVENTEAFF. Filled out from reference TRBV2 and TRBJ1-1, the complete variable domain reads EPEVTQTPSHQVTQMGQEVILRCVPISNHLYFYWYRQILGQKVEFLVSFYNNEISEKSEIFDDQFSVERPDGSNFTLKIRSTKLEDSAMYFCASSQTGRVENTEAFFGQGTRLTVV.